Following are 21 T cell receptor beta chains from one sample sequenced in a study of blood T cell repertoires in COVID-19. Profiled with immunoSEQ multiplex PCR; TCRdb holds only in-frame clones, not every one. The sample yields more than 150,000 clones, around 85% seen once. Sequenced: peripheral blood. Receptors were obtained from a man between 70 and 80 years old with active or convalescent COVID-19.

V gene TRBV6-2 or TRBV6-3 combines with J gene TRBJ1-4; D is perhaps TRBD1 (6 bases). The CDR3 length is 16 residues. Germline V gene sequence: CDR1 MNHEY, CDR2 SVGEGT. V was trimmed by 6 bases and J by 0 bases, leaving 14 bases between them. The CDR3 is CASSSQWTATNEKLFF. The CDR3 DNA follows: TGTGCCAGCAGCAGCCAATGGACAGCAACTAATGAAAAACTGTTTTTT.

This chain connects TRBV18 to TRBJ2-1; D not resolved. The CDR3 is 14 amino acids. Germline-derived CDR1 and CDR2 are KGHSH and LQKENI. The V end was cut by 1 base, the J end by 8 bases, with 12 bases between. CDR3 amino acids: CASSPQRAIDEQFF. Written as DNA, the CDR3 is TGTGCCAGCTCACCACAACGAGCCATCGATGAGCAGTTCTTC.

V and J are TRBV5-1 and TRBJ2-7, with D perhaps matching TRBD1 (5 bases). Germline V lookup: CDR1 SGHRS, CDR2 YFSETQ. This CDR3 is built from 13 residues. Trimming shortened V by 0 bases and J by 5 bases, and 9 bases separated the two germline ends. The CDR3 here is CASSLGQINEQYF. The CDR3 coding sequence is TGCGCCAGCAGCTTGGGACAGATAAACGAGCAGTACTTC.

In its sample, this clone was seen once. The chain has TRBV10-1 and TRBJ1-1, with D unclear. Trimming removed 5 bases from V and 0 bases from J, with 7 bases in between. In germline, CDR1 is WNHNN, CDR2 SYGVQD (reference sequence). This CDR3 is 13 amino acids long. CDR3 amino acids: CASSYGMNTEAFF. CDR3 nucleotides: TGCGCCAGCAGTTACGGGATGAACACTGAAGCTTTCTTT.

This clone was counted a few times. The genes are TRBV27 and TRBJ2-2; 8 bases agree with TRBD2. V was pared by 6 bases and J by 0 bases, with 0 bases of the junction left unmatched. Germline V CDR1 and CDR2: MNHEY, SMNVEV (reference sequence). The CDR3 consists of 14 residues. The CDR3 reads CASRLAANTGELFF. For the CDR3, the DNA is TGTGCCAGCAGACTAGCGGCGAACACCGGGGAGCTGTTTTTT.

The chain links TRBV19 to TRBJ1-6, with D uncertain. The V gene lost 8 bases and the J gene lost 7 bases, with 6 bases spanning the gap. Germline assignment: CDR1 LNHDA and CDR2 SQIVND (reference sequence). This CDR3 region has 11 residues. The CDR3 loop is CASGVNSPLHF. CDR3 DNA sequence: TGTGCCAGTGGAGTAAATTCACCCCTCCACTTT.

The J gene is TRBJ1-3, the V gene TRBV28; 8 bases line up with TRBD1. This CDR3 is built from 15 residues. V was clipped by 6 bases and J by 4 bases; unmatched bases: 8. Per the germline V gene, CDR1 is MDHEN and CDR2 is SYDVKM. CDR3 coding DNA: TGTGCCAGCAGCCCGGCGGACAGGGTGGGAAACACCATATATTTT. Protein product: CASSPADRVGNTIYF. The whole variable domain, filled in from reference TRBV28 and TRBJ1-3, reads DVKVTQSSRYLVKRTGEKVFLECVQDMDHENMFWYRQDPGLGLRLIYFSYDVKMKEKGDIPEGYSVSREKKERFSLILESASTNQTSMYLCASSPADRVGNTIYFGEGSWLTVV.

The V gene is TRBV10-1, the J gene TRBJ2-4; D gene uncertain. CDR1 WNHNN and CDR2 SYGVQD come from the germline V gene (reference sequence). This CDR3 spans 12 amino acids. V lost 3 bases to trimming and J lost 3 bases, with 3 bases between them. The CDR3 reads CASSDGKNIQYF. The CDR3 nucleotides read TGCGCCAGCAGTGACGGCAAAAACATTCAGTACTTC.

The gene calls are TRBV7-9 and TRBJ2-2, with TRBD1 identical over 8 bases. Trimming at V came to 5 bases and at J to 6 bases, leaving 2 bases not matched to a gene. Germline loops: CDR1 SEHNR, CDR2 FQNEAQ (reference sequence). This CDR3 region has 13 residues. The CDR3 reads CASSKQGAGELFF. The CDR3 DNA follows: TGTGCCAGCAGCAAACAGGGGGCCGGGGAGCTGTTTTTT.

This chain uses TRBV28 with TRBJ1-2; the match to TRBD1 covers 9 bases. Germline assignment: CDR1 MDHEN and CDR2 SYDVKM. This CDR3 is built from 13 residues. Trimming removed 5 bases from V and 4 bases from J; junction bases left unmatched: 2. Here the CDR3 reads CASSQDRGYGYTF. In DNA, the CDR3 is TGTGCCAGCAGTCAGGACAGGGGCTATGGCTACACCTTC.

The chain is built from TRBV9 and TRBJ2-1; the match to TRBD2 covers 9 bases. Trimming took 2 bases from V and 5 from J; bases not matched to a gene: 5. The CDR3 covers 15 residues. Germline V lookup: CDR1 SGDLS, CDR2 YYNGEE. Written as DNA, the CDR3 is TGTGCCAGCAGCGTCTTAGCGGGAGTCAACAATGAGCAGTTCTTC. Translated, it gives CASSVLAGVNNEQFF.

J is TRBJ2-3 and V is TRBV19; 8 bases are shared with TRBD1. The germline V gene encodes CDR1 LNHDA and CDR2 SQIVND (reference sequence). This CDR3 has 15 residues. V trimming: 3 bases; J trimming: 1 base; junction bases outside the gene matches: 3. CDR3 sequence: CASSMQGARTDTQYF. CDR3 sequence (DNA): TGTGCCAGTAGTATGCAGGGGGCCCGCACAGATACGCAGTATTTT.

This chain joins TRBV28 and TRBJ1-2; 10 bases line up with TRBD1. Looked up from germline, CDR1 is MDHEN and CDR2 is SYDVKM. The CDR3 consists of 17 residues. V trimming: 8 bases; J trimming: 6 bases; junction bases outside the gene matches: 18. The CDR3: CASVTGTGVRGGDGYTF. The CDR3 region has the DNA TGTGCCAGCGTAACCGGGACAGGGGTACGAGGAGGAGATGGCTACACCTTC.

The CDR3 protein is CASSYLGGQGSREQYF. CDR3 bases: TGTGCCAGCAGCTACCTAGGAGGACAGGGTTCTCGAGAGCAGTACTTC. The genes are TRBV7-9 and TRBJ2-7; TRBD1 matches 8 bases. This CDR3 is built from 16 residues. The V gene's germline CDR1 is SEHNR and CDR2 FQNEAQ (reference sequence). The trim removed 4 bases at V and 7 bases at J, leaving 15 bases unmatched.

The CDR3 DNA reads as TGTGCCAGCTCACAACAGGGCCCGGGCACTGGAAACACCATATATTTT. Protein product: CASSQQGPGTGNTIYF. The J gene is TRBJ1-3, the V gene TRBV18; possibly TRBD1 for D (6 bases). The CDR3 runs to 16 residues. The V gene lost 4 bases and the J gene lost 2 bases, with 15 bases spanning the gap. Germline V CDR1 and CDR2: KGHSH, LQKENI.

The chain couples TRBV21-1 to TRBJ2-3; the D call of TRBD2 is as the table states it, not checked on the DNA. TRBV21-1 is a recognized pseudogene. The CDR3 length is 16 residues. CDR3 residues: CASSPLGLAGLDTQYF. The CDR3 DNA follows: TGTGCCAGCAGCCCCCTGGGACTAGCGGGACTAGATACGCAGTATTTT.

The chain employs TRBV11-3 and TRBJ1-1; 7 bases align to TRBD1. There are 13 residues in the CDR3. Looked up from germline, CDR1 is SGHNT and CDR2 is YENEEA. J lost 7 bases, V lost 1 base, and 3 bases had no gene match. CDR3 coding DNA: TGTGCCAGCAGCTTAGCCGGACAGGTTGAAGCTTTCTTT. Its protein product is CASSLAGQVEAFF.

The V and J genes are TRBV5-1 and TRBJ1-1; D is ambiguous. The CDR3 is 14 amino acids. Germline CDR1 and CDR2: SGHRS and YFSETQ. V lost 4 bases and J lost 5, with 15 bases in between. This CDR3 is CASSREQPGTEAFF. The CDR3 DNA reads TGCGCCAGCAGCCGAGAACAGCCAGGAACTGAAGCTTTCTTT.

CDR3 sequence reads: CASSLSPRDYRFVGTEAFF. CDR3 DNA sequence: TGCGCCAGCAGCCTTTCTCCCAGGGACTACAGATTTGTTGGCACTGAAGCTTTCTTT. The chain carries TRBV5-1 and TRBJ1-1, with D maybe TRBD1 (5 bases). The CDR3 has 19 amino acids. The V gene's germline CDR1 is SGHRS and CDR2 YFSETQ. V lost 4 bases, J lost 4 bases, and 29 bases lay in between.

V is TRBV19 and J is TRBJ1-5, with no clear D. This CDR3 has 16 residues. The V end lost 7 bases, the J end lost 4 bases, and 20 bases lay between the germline ends. CDR1 and CDR2 (germline): LNHDA, SQIVND (reference sequence). The CDR3 bases are TGTGCCAGTAATAAATTTCTAGCGCTAGGGAATCAGCCCCAGCATTTT. Translating it yields CASNKFLALGNQPQHF.

This clone was detected only once. The chain carries TRBV5-1 and TRBJ2-7, with 8 positions matching TRBD2. This CDR3 spans 14 amino acids. Germline V gene data show CDR1 as SGHRS and CDR2 as YFSETQ. Losses at the gene ends were 0 bases for V and 3 bases for J; bases not matched to a gene: 2. CDR3 loop: CASSLVGTSYEQYF. The CDR3 nucleotides read TGCGCCAGCAGCTTGGTGGGGACTAGCTACGAGCAGTACTTC.